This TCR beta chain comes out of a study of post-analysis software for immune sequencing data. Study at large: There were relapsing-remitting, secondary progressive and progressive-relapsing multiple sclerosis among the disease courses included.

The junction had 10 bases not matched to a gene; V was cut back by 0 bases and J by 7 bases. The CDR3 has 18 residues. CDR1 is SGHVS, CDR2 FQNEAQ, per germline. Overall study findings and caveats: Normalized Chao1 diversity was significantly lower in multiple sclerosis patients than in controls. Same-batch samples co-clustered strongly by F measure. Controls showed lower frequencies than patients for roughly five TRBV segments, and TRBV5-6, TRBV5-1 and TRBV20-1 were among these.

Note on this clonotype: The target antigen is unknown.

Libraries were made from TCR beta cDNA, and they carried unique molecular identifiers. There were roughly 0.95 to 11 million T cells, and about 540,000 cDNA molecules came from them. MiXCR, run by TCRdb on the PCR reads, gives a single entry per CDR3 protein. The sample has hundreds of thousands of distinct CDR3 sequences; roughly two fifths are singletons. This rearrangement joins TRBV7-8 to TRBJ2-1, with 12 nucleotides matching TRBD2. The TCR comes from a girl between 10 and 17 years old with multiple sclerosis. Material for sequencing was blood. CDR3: CASSLASSTSGRNNEQFF. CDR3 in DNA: TGTGCCAGCAGCTTAGCATCCTCGACTAGCGGGAGAAATAATGAGCAGTTCTTC.